These 9 T cell receptor beta chains originate from one sample sequenced in a study of shared clonotypes between healthy human individuals. TCRdb keeps only in-frame clones here, not all; method: immunoSEQ multiplex PCR. The sample has hundreds of thousands of clones, 74% seen once. Sequenced input: memory CD4+ T cells sorted from blood. Subset here: CD45RA-negative fraction. These receptors originate from a young woman in good health.

The chain carries TRBV2 and TRBJ2-3; perhaps TRBD2 as D (7 bases). CDR3 length: 15 amino acids. The germline CDR1 and CDR2 sequences are SNHLY and FYNNEI. Trimming left V 6 bases short and J 2 bases short, with 15 bases between. The CDR3 nucleotides are TGTGCCAGCAGCAAACAGGGAGGGGTCACAGATACGCAGTATTTT. Amino acids: CASSKQGGVTDTQYF.

The rearrangement links TRBV7-9 to TRBJ2-2; D remains unclear. V was pared by 4 bases and J by 0 bases, with 12 bases between. CDR3 length equals 16 residues. Germline lookup yields CDR1 SEHNR and CDR2 FQNEAQ (reference sequence). The CDR3 DNA reads TGTGCCAGCAGCTCCCCCCTGGGTACGAACACCGGGGAGCTGTTTTTT. It specifies CASSSPLGTNTGELFF. The full variable domain, rest sourced from reference TRBV7-9 and TRBJ2-2, is DTGVSQNPRHKITKRGQNVTFRCDPISEHNRLYWYRQTLGQGPEFLTYFQNEAQLEKSRLLSDRFSAERPKGSFSTLEIQRTEQGDSAMYLCASSSPLGTNTGELFFGEGSRLTVL.

V is TRBV18 and J is TRBJ2-7; tentatively, D is TRBD1 (6 bases). This CDR3 is built from 14 residues. V lost 2 bases, J lost 6 bases, and 14 bases lay in between. The V gene's germline CDR1 is KGHSH and CDR2 LQKENI. In DNA form, the CDR3 reads TGTGCCAGCTCACCATTGGAACAGGGAAGCGAGCAGTACTTC. Translated: CASSPLEQGSEQYF.

The J gene is TRBJ1-1, the V gene TRBV19; D is undetermined. CDR3 length: 14 amino acids. The germline CDR1 and CDR2 sequences are LNHDA and SQIVND (reference sequence). Trimming took off 10 bases at V and 0 bases at J, with 15 bases between the two ends. The CDR3 DNA reads as TGTGCCACCCAGGATCCTGGGATGAACACTGAAGCTTTCTTT. Protein sequence: CATQDPGMNTEAFF.

The chain uses TRBV4-1 and TRBJ1-6; D is uncertain. Germline-derived CDR1 and CDR2 are MGHRA and YSYEKL. The CDR3 contains 17 residues. V dropped 0 bases and J dropped 4 bases, with 13 bases sitting between them. CDR3 residues: CASSQEGSSMYNSPLHF. CDR3 DNA: TGCGCCAGCAGCCAAGAAGGAAGCAGTATGTATAATTCACCCCTCCACTTT.

A word on this clone: This likely traces to a read error, being one base from a far larger clone. This sample includes further DNA sequences coding for the same CDR3. V and J are TRBV5-4 and TRBJ2-3, with 10 bases matching TRBD2. CDR3 size: 16 residues. CDR1 is SGHNT, CDR2 YYREEE, per germline (reference sequence). The V segment lost 4 bases and the J segment 1 base; nucleotides outside the gene matches: 6. The CDR3 sequence: CASSPGGTSGTDTQYF. CDR3 in DNA: TGTGCCAGCAGCCCAGGTGGGACTAGCGGCACAGATACGCAGTATTTT.

This clone has a count of ten or more. The same CDR3 arises from other DNA sequences in this sample as well. The chain recombines TRBV28 with TRBJ1-2, with D tentatively TRBD1 (6 bases). The V gene's germline CDR1 is MDHEN and CDR2 SYDVKM. Between the trimmed V and J ends, which lost 3 bases and 1 base, there was a span of 9 bases. There are 14 residues in the CDR3. The CDR3 DNA reads TGTGCCAGCAGTTTGGGGGCGAATAACTATGGCTACACCTTC. Its translation is CASSLGANNYGYTF.

This sequence joins TRBV11-2 and TRBJ2-1, with a weak D call TRBD2 (6 bases). Per germline, CDR1 SGHAT and CDR2 FQNNGV. The V gene lost 1 base and the J gene lost 10 bases, with 17 bases spanning the gap. The CDR3 is made up of 15 amino acids. CDR3 bases: TGTGCCAGCAGCTTAGTCCCTTTAGCGGTCTTGGAGCAGTTCTTC. As protein: CASSLVPLAVLEQFF.

The gene calls are TRBV27 and TRBJ2-1; 8 bases map to TRBD1. Germline V lookup: CDR1 MNHEY, CDR2 SMNVEV (reference sequence). The CDR3 has 16 residues. With 5 bases clipped from V and 8 bases from J, the junction kept 14 bases outside the gene matches. CDR3 sequence (DNA): TGTGCCAGCAGTCCAAAGCAGGGGGCCACGGGACATGAGCAGTTCTTC. It specifies CASSPKQGATGHEQFF.